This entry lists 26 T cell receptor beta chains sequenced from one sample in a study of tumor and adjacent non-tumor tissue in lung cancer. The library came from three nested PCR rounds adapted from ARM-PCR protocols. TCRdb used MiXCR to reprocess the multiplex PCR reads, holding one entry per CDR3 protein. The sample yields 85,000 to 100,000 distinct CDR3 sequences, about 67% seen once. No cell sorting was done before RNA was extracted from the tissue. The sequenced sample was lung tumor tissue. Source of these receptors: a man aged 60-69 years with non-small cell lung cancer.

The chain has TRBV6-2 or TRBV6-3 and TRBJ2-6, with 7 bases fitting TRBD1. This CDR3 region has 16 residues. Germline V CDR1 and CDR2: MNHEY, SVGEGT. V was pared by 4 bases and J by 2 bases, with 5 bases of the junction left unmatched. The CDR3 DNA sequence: TGTGCCAGCAGTTGCGGGCAGGGGGCTGGGGCCAACGTCCTGACTTTC. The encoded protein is CASSCGQGAGANVLTF.

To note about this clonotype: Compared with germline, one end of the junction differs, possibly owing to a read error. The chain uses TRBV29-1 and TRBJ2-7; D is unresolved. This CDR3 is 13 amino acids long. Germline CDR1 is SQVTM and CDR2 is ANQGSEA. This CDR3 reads CRVLDTTNYEQYF. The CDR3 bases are TGCCGCGTTCTCGACACGACGAACTACGAGCAGTACTTC.

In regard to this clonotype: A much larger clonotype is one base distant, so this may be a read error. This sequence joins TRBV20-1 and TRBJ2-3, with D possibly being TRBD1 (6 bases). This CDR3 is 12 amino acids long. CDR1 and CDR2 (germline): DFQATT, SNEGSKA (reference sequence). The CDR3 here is CGARTGSDTQYF. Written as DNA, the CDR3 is TGCGGTGCCCGAACAGGGTCGGATACGCAGTATTTT.

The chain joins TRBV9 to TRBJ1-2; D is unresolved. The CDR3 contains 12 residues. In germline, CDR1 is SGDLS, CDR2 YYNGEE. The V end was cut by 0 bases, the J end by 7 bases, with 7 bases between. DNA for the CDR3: TGTGCCAGCAGCGTAGTGGGTTGTGGCTACACCTTC. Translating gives CASSVVGCGYTF.

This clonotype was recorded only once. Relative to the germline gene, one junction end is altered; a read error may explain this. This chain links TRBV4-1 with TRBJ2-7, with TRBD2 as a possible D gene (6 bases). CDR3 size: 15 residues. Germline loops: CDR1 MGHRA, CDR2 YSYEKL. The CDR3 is CASIQEPAGNYERYF. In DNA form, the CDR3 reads TGCGCCAGCATCCAAGAACCGGCGGGAAACTACGAGCGGTACTTC.

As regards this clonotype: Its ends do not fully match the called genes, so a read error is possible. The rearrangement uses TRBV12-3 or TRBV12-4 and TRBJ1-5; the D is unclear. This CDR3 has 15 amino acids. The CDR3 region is CSSSPHGQSNQPQHF. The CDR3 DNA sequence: TGTTCCAGCAGTCCACACGGGCAAAGCAATCAGCCCCAGCATTTC.

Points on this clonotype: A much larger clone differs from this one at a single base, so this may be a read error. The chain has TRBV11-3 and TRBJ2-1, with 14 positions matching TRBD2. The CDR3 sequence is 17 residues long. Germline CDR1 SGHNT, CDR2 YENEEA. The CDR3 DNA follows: TGTGCCAGCAGCCTCCTAGGGACTAGCGGGGGCTACAATGAGCACTTCTTC. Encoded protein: CASSLLGTSGGYNEHFF. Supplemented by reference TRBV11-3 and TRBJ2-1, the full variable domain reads EAGVVQSPRYKIIEKKQPVAFWCNPISGHNTLYWYLQNLGQGPELLIRYENEEAVDDSQLPKDRFSAERLKGVDSTLKIQPAELGDSAVYLCASSLLGTSGGYNEHFFGPGTRLTVL.

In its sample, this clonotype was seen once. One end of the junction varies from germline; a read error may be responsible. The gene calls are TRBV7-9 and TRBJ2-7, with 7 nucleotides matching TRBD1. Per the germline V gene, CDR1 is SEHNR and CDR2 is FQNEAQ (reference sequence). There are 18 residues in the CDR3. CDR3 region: CASSQGGTDRLQFYEQHF. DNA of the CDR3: TGTGCCAGCAGTCAAGGCGGCACGGACAGGCTACAATTTTACGAGCAGCACTTC.

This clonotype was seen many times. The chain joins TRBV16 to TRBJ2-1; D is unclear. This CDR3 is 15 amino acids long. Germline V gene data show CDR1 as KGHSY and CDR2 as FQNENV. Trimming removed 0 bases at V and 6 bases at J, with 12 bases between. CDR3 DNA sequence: TGTGCCAGCAGCCAATCAGGAACAGAGAGCAATGAGCAGTTCTTC. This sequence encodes CASSQSGTESNEQFF.

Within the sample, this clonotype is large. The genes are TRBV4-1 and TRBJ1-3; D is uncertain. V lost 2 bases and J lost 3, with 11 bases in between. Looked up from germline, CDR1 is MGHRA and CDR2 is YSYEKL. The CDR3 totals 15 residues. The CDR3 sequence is CASSQPSEIGNTIYF. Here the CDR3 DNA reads TGCGCCAGCAGCCAACCCTCAGAGATTGGAAACACCATATATTTT.

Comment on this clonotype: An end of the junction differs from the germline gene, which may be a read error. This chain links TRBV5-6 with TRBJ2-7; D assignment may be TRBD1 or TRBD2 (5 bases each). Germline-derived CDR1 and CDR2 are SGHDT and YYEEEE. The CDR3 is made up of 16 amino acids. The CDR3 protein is CVSSWSPGTGSYEQYF. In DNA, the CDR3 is TGTGTCAGCAGCTGGAGTCCAGGGACGGGGAGCTACGAGCAGTACTTC.

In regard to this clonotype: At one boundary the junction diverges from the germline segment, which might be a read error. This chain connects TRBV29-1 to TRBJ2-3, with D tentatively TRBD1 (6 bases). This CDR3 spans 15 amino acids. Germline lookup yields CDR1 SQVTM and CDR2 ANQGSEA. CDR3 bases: TGCGGCGTTGAAGATAAGGGTGGGGGCACAGACACGCAGTATTTT. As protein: CGVEDKGGGTDTQYF.

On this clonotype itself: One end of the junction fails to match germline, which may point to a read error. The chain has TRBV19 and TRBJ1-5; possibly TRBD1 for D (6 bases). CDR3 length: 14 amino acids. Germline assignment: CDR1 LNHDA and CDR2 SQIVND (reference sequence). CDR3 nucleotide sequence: TGTGCAAGTAGTATAAAACAGGGAAATCAGGCCCAGCATTTT. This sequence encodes CASSIKQGNQAQHF.

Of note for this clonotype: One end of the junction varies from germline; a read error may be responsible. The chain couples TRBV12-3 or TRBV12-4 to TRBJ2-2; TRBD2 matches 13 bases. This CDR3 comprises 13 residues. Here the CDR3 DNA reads TGTGGCAGCAGTTTACTAGCGGGGGGGGAGCTATTTTTT. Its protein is CGSSLLAGGELFF.

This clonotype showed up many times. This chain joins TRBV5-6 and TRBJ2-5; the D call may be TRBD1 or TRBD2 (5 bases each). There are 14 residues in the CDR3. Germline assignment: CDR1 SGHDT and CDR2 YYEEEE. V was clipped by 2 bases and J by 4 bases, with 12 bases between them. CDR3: CASSFGTWGETQYF. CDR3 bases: TGTGCCAGCAGCTTTGGGACCTGGGGAGAGACCCAGTACTTC.

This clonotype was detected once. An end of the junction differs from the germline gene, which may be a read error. CDR3 sequence: CANSPYSSGEQYF. The CDR3 region has the DNA TGTGCCAACAGTCCATACTCGTCCGGGGAGCAGTATTTC. This chain links TRBV28 with TRBJ2-7, with D possibly being TRBD2 (5 bases). CDR3 length: 13 amino acids. Germline CDR1 reads MDHEN; CDR2 reads SYDVKM.

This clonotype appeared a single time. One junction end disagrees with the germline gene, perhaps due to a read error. Written as DNA, the CDR3 is TGTGCCAGCAACTTAGCGGTAGACTACACCTTC. It specifies CASNLAVDYTF. The gene calls are TRBV7-9 and TRBJ1-2, with unresolved D. The CDR3 loop spans 11 amino acids. The germline gives CDR1 SEHNR, CDR2 FQNEAQ (reference sequence).

This chain's CDR3 is CASSPMAGGQFEETQYF. CDR3 coding DNA: TGTGCCAGCAGCCCAATGGCCGGAGGACAATTTGAAGAGACCCAGTACTTC. The chain has TRBV4-2 and TRBJ2-5; either TRBD1 or TRBD2 may fit D (5 bases each). The CDR3 runs 17 residues. V was trimmed by 4 bases and J by 3 bases, leaving 21 bases between them. CDR1 is LGHNA, CDR2 YNFKEQ, per germline.

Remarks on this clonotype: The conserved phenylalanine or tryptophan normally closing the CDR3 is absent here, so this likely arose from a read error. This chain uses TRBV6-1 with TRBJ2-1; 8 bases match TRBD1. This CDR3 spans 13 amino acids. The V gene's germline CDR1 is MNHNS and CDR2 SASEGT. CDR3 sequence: CASTRQGYNVQFL. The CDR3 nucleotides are TGTGCCAGTACCCGACAGGGGTACAATGTGCAGTTCTTA.

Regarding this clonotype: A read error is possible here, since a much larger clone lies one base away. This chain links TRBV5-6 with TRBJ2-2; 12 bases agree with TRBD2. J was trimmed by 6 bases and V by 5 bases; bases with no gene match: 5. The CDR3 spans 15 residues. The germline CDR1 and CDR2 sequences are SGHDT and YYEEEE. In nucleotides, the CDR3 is TGTGCCAGCAGTTCTAGCGGGAGGGCCGCCGGGGAGCTGTTTTTT. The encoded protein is CASSSSGRAAGELFF.

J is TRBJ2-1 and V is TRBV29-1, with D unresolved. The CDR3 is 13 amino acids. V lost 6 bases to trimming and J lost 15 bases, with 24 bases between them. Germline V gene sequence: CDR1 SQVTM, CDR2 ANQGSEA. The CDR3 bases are TGCAGCGTAAGGTCCAACGGTAACAATGAGTGGTTCTTC. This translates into CSVRSNGNNEWFF.

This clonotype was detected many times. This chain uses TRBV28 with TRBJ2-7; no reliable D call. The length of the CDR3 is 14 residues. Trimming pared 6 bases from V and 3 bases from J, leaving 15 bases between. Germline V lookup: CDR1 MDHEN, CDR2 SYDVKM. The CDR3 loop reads CASSLRANVYEQYF. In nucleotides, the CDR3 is TGTGCCAGCAGCTTACGGGCCAACGTCTACGAGCAGTACTTC.

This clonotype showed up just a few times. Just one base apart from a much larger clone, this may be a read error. The CDR3 bases are TGTGCCAGCAGTTTAAGTGCGGGGGGGGAACACGAGCAGTACTTC. It yields the protein CASSLSAGGEHEQYF. The chain carries TRBV12-3 or TRBV12-4 and TRBJ2-7; 9 nucleotides line up with TRBD2. The CDR3 consists of 15 residues. Germline trimming cut 2 bases from V and 5 bases from J; bases unmatched to any gene: 7.

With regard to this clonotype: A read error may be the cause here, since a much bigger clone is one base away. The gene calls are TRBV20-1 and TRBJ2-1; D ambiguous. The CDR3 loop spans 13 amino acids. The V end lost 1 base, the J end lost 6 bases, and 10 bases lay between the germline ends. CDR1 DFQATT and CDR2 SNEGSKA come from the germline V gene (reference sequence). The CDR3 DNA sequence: TGCAGTGCTAGAGTCCCCTCCCGCAATGAGCAGTTCTTC. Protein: CSARVPSRNEQFF.

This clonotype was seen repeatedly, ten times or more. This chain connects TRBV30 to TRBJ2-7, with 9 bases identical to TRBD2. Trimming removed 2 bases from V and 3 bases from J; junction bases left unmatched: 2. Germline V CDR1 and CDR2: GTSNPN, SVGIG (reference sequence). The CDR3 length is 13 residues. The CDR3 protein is CAWSLLAGYEQYF. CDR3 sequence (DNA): TGTGCCTGGAGTTTACTAGCGGGCTACGAGCAGTACTTC.

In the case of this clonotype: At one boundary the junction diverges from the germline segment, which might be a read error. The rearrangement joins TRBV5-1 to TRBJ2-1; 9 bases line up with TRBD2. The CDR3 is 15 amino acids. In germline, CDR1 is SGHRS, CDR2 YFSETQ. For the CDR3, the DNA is TGCGCCACCAGCTTTCTAGCGGGACTCAACAATGAGCAGTTCTTC. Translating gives CATSFLAGLNNEQFF.